The 30 T cell receptor beta chains in this list originate from one sample, sequenced in a study of blood T cell repertoires in COVID-19. Data came from immunoSEQ multiplex PCR; TCRdb stores just in-frame clones and leaves some out. The table has around 190,000 clones, 88% seen once. Material: peripheral blood. The receptor source for this set is a human donor in a cohort sampled during active COVID-19.

This rearrangement joins TRBV7-9 to TRBJ2-3; 8 bases match TRBD1. Germline loops: CDR1 SEHNR, CDR2 FQNEAQ (reference sequence). This CDR3 comprises 15 residues. Trimming cost V 5 bases and J 2 bases; bases outside gene matches: 6. This CDR3 is CASSPGQGITDTQYF. CDR3 coding DNA: TGTGCCAGCAGCCCTGGACAGGGTATCACAGATACGCAGTATTTT.

This clone appeared once. This chain connects TRBV5-1 to TRBJ2-7; 9 bases align to TRBD1. The CDR3 totals 14 residues. J gave up 1 base and V 5 bases, and 4 bases lay outside the gene matches. The germline V gene encodes CDR1 SGHRS and CDR2 YFSETQ. In DNA, the CDR3 is TGCGCCAGCAGGTCCGGGACAGGGTCCTACGAGCAGTACTTC. Its protein product is CASRSGTGSYEQYF. The whole variable domain, remainder taken from reference TRBV5-1 and TRBJ2-7, is KAGVTQTPRYLIKTRGQQVTLSCSPISGHRSVSWYQQTPGQGLQFLFEYFSETQRNKGNFPGRFSGRQFSNSRSEMNVSTLELGDSALYLCASRSGTGSYEQYFGPGTRLTVT.

The chain uses TRBV5-4 and TRBJ2-3; 9 bases map to TRBD1. The trim removed 4 bases at V and 2 bases at J, leaving 5 bases unmatched. CDR1 SGHNT and CDR2 YYREEE come from the germline V gene (reference sequence). CDR3 size: 15 residues. The CDR3 nucleotides are TGTGCCAGCAGCCCCAACAGGGGGCCCACAGATACGCAGTATTTT. As protein: CASSPNRGPTDTQYF.

The chain has TRBV3-1 (or the pseudogene TRBV3-2) and TRBJ1-1; TRBD1 is a possible D gene (5 bases). The germline V gene encodes CDR1 LGHDT and CDR2 YNNKEL (reference sequence). The length of the CDR3 is 14 residues. The V end was cut by 4 bases, the J end by 5 bases, with 14 bases between. CDR3 sequence: CASSPVWTRTEAFF. CDR3 DNA: TGTGCCAGCAGCCCCGTTTGGACACGGACTGAAGCTTTCTTT.

Of note for this clone: Germline and junction disagree at one end, which may indicate a read error. J is TRBJ1-2 and V is TRBV5-1, with a weak D call TRBD1 (5 bases). CDR3 length: 13 amino acids. Germline V CDR1 and CDR2: SGHRS, YFSETQ. The CDR3 region has the DNA TGCGCCAGCAGCTTGCTCCCCGGCGAATTGGGGGGCTTC. Translating gives CASSLLPGELGGF. Combining the CDR3 with reference TRBV5-1 and TRBJ1-2 gives the whole variable domain KAGVTQTPRYLIKTRGQQVTLSCSPISGHRSVSWYQQTPGQGLQFLFEYFSETQRNKGNFPGRFSGRQFSNSRSEMNVSTLELGDSALYLCASSLLPGELGGFGSGTRLTVV.

The chain carries TRBV20-1 and TRBJ1-1; possibly TRBD1 for D (6 bases). The CDR3 runs 13 residues. The germline CDR1 and CDR2 sequences are DFQATT and SNEGSKA (reference sequence). V was trimmed by 3 bases and J by 1 base, leaving 9 bases between them. This chain's CDR3 is CSASQGGNTEAFF. CDR3 nucleotide sequence: TGCAGTGCTAGTCAAGGGGGGAACACTGAAGCTTTCTTT.

The sample holds a few counts of this clone. The genes are TRBV4-3 and TRBJ1-1; D gene uncertain. The length of the CDR3 is 17 residues. Germline CDR1 and CDR2: LGHNA and YSLEER. V was trimmed by 1 base and J by 0 bases, leaving 15 bases between them. CDR3 DNA sequence: TGCGCCAGCAGCCAAGCGGTCCCAGGAAACATGAACACTGAAGCTTTCTTT. Its translation: CASSQAVPGNMNTEAFF.

The chain links TRBV7-9 to TRBJ2-7; 7 nucleotides match TRBD2. Looked up from germline, CDR1 is SEHNR and CDR2 is FQNEAQ (reference sequence). The length of the CDR3 is 13 residues. Trimming took 8 bases from V and 0 from J; bases not matched to a gene: 4. In DNA form, the CDR3 reads TGTGCCAGCGGGGCTAGCGGCTCCTACGAGCAGTACTTC. Encoded protein: CASGASGSYEQYF.

The chain couples TRBV28 to TRBJ1-3; D not certain. Germline V CDR1 and CDR2: MDHEN, SYDVKM. This CDR3 comprises 14 residues. V shed 3 bases and J shed 5 bases, with 11 bases lying between them. The CDR3 sequence is CASSFPNNRNTIYF. CDR3 bases: TGTGCCAGCAGTTTCCCCAACAACAGAAACACCATATATTTT.

The gene calls are TRBV6-4 and TRBJ2-3; D may be TRBD2 (5 bases). The V and J ends lost 11 bases and 0 bases respectively, with 15 bases between them. This CDR3 has 14 residues. Germline CDR1 and CDR2: MRHNA and SNTAGT. This chain's CDR3 is CARGGVSSTDTQYF. The CDR3 DNA is TGTGCCCGGGGTGGGGTCTCTAGCACAGATACGCAGTATTTT.

With regard to this clone: Distinct nucleotide sequences in the sample also encode this CDR3. V and J are TRBV18 and TRBJ1-1; D might be TRBD1 (5 bases). Per germline, CDR1 KGHSH and CDR2 LQKENI. Trimming shortened V by 3 bases and J by 0 bases, and 11 bases separated the two germline ends. The length of the CDR3 is 15 residues. The CDR3 sequence is CASSPLDSLNTEAFF. CDR3 bases: TGTGCCAGCTCACCTCTTGACAGTTTGAACACTGAAGCTTTCTTT.

This chain connects TRBV3-1 (or the pseudogene TRBV3-2) to TRBJ2-7; 10 nucleotides line up with TRBD2. Germline CDR1 and CDR2: LGHDT and YNNKEL (reference sequence). Trimming took 2 bases from V and 5 from J; bases not matched to a gene: 9. The CDR3 extends over 16 amino acids. CDR3 loop: CASSQTPSLAGDEQYF. The CDR3 DNA follows: TGTGCCAGCAGCCAAACCCCATCTCTAGCGGGAGACGAGCAGTACTTC.

V and J are TRBV11-3 and TRBJ2-3; D possibly corresponds to TRBD2 (7 bases). The germline gives CDR1 SGHNT, CDR2 YENEEA. This CDR3 has 15 residues. Between the trimmed V and J ends, which lost 8 bases and 4 bases, there was a span of 19 bases. The CDR3 reads CASAWGGRNSDTQYF. The CDR3 DNA reads TGTGCCAGCGCTTGGGGGGGCAGAAATTCAGATACGCAGTATTTT.

The genes are TRBV4-1 and TRBJ2-2; TRBD2 agrees at 9 bases. The CDR3 contains 16 residues. The trim removed 7 bases at V and 0 bases at J, leaving 6 bases unmatched. Germline CDR1 is MGHRA and CDR2 is YSYEKL. The CDR3 is CASTVIAGANTGELFF. CDR3 DNA sequence: TGCGCCAGCACCGTTATAGCGGGAGCGAACACCGGGGAGCTGTTTTTT.

This chain links TRBV7-2 with TRBJ1-2; TRBD1 matches 7 bases. Unmatched junction bases numbered 8, after V lost 5 bases and J lost 2 bases. The CDR3 totals 15 residues. Germline CDR1 is SGHTA and CDR2 is FQGNSA. Here the CDR3 reads CASSPTWDRNYGYTF. CDR3 in DNA: TGTGCCAGCAGCCCAACATGGGACAGAAACTATGGCTACACCTTC.

The genes are TRBV15 and TRBJ1-5; TRBD1 matches 7 bases. The germline V gene has CDR1 LNHNV and CDR2 YYDKDF (reference sequence). The V and J ends lost 0 bases and 4 bases, in that order; junction bases with no gene match: 3. CDR3 length: 15 amino acids. CDR3 in amino acids: CATSRETGSNQPQHF. Here the CDR3 DNA reads TGTGCCACCAGCAGAGAGACAGGGTCTAATCAGCCCCAGCATTTT.

The chain couples TRBV6-4 to TRBJ2-1; TRBD2 is a possible D gene (6 bases). V lost 2 bases and J lost 6, with 14 bases in between. This CDR3 contains 15 residues. The germline gives CDR1 MRHNA, CDR2 SNTAGT. The CDR3 region has the DNA TGTGCCAGCAGTGACACACCGGGACTCCCCAATGAGCAGTTCTTC. Translation gives CASSDTPGLPNEQFF.

This chain joins TRBV7-8 and TRBJ2-7; 15 bases fit TRBD2. Germline lookup yields CDR1 SGHVS and CDR2 FQNEAQ. The trim removed 3 bases at V and 1 base at J, leaving 7 bases unmatched. This CDR3 contains 18 residues. The CDR3 reads CASSFGLAGGPRSYEQYF. Here the CDR3 DNA reads TGTGCCAGCAGCTTCGGACTAGCGGGAGGGCCTAGGTCCTACGAGCAGTACTTC. Based on the CDR3 plus reference TRBV7-8 and TRBJ2-7, the full variable domain is GAGVSQSPRYKVAKRGQDVALRCDPISGHVSLFWYQQALGQGPEFLTYFQNEAQLDKSGLPSDRFFAERPEGSVSTLKIQRTQQEDSAVYLCASSFGLAGGPRSYEQYFGPGTRLTVT.

The chain links TRBV7-8 to TRBJ2-2; 13 bases agree with TRBD2. The CDR3 spans 18 residues. The V gene end was trimmed by 6 bases and the J gene end by 1 base; junction bases not matched to a gene: 8. Germline V gene lookup returns CDR1 SGHVS and CDR2 FQNEAQ. In DNA form, the CDR3 reads TGTGCCAGCAGTCCCTCACTAGCGGGAGGGGAGAACACCGGGGAGCTGTTTTTT. It encodes CASSPSLAGGENTGELFF.

The rearrangement uses TRBV6-5 and TRBJ2-7; maybe TRBD2 (5 bases). The CDR3 contains 14 residues. The germline CDR1 and CDR2 sequences are MNHEY and SVGAGI. V gave up 6 bases and J gave up 0 bases, with 12 bases separating them. CDR3 protein: CASRRLFNSYEQYF. The CDR3 nucleotides are TGTGCCAGCAGGAGACTATTTAACTCCTACGAGCAGTACTTC.

The chain combines TRBV27 with TRBJ2-3; D might be TRBD2 (6 bases). Germline CDR1 is MNHEY and CDR2 is SMNVEV (reference sequence). Trimming pared 2 bases from V and 4 bases from J, leaving 13 bases between. The CDR3 runs to 15 residues. CDR3 nucleotides: TGTGCCAGCAGTTTAGGGCTAGCGAGCGCAGATACGCAGTATTTT. It encodes CASSLGLASADTQYF.

For this clone: Different DNA sequences within this sample yield the same CDR3. The chain combines TRBV6-5 with TRBJ2-7; TRBD1 matches 8 bases. Germline V CDR1 and CDR2: MNHEY, SVGAGI. V trimming: 6 bases; J trimming: 4 bases; junction bases outside the gene matches: 5. The CDR3 has 13 residues. In nucleotides, the CDR3 is TGTGCCAGCAGCCAGGGGGCGACTTACGAGCAGTACTTC. The encoded protein is CASSQGATYEQYF.

This chain uses TRBV19 with TRBJ1-1; TRBD1 aligns across 7 bases. The V and J ends lost 7 bases and 3 bases, in that order; junction bases with no gene match: 8. Germline CDR1 LNHDA, CDR2 SQIVND (reference sequence). This CDR3 has 14 residues. CDR3 residues: CASTGEQGYTEAFF. The CDR3 DNA follows: TGTGCCAGTACGGGAGAACAGGGGTACACTGAAGCTTTCTTT.

The rearrangement links TRBV7-9 to TRBJ1-2; D perhaps matches TRBD1 (5 bases). This CDR3 spans 13 amino acids. Germline V gene data show CDR1 as SEHNR and CDR2 as FQNEAQ (reference sequence). V was clipped by 3 bases and J by 2 bases, with 7 bases between them. The CDR3 DNA follows: TGTGCCAGCAGCTTGGGGCAGAACTATGGCTACACCTTC. Translated, it gives CASSLGQNYGYTF.

The V and J genes are TRBV3-1 (or the pseudogene TRBV3-2) and TRBJ1-5; TRBD1 matches 7 bases. Unmatched junction bases numbered 5, after V lost 2 bases and J lost 4 bases. Per germline, CDR1 LGHDT and CDR2 YNNKEL (reference sequence). The CDR3 totals 15 residues. This CDR3 is CASSQLDRANQPQHF. In DNA, the CDR3 is TGTGCCAGCAGCCAACTAGACAGGGCGAATCAGCCCCAGCATTTT.

The genes are TRBV5-4 and TRBJ1-1, with a tentative D call TRBD1 (5 bases). CDR1 is SGHNT and CDR2 is YYREEE in the germline V gene (reference sequence). The CDR3 is made up of 13 amino acids. Trimming pared 1 base from V and 4 bases from J, leaving 8 bases between. The CDR3 sequence is CASSLRRGTEAFF. CDR3 coding DNA: TGTGCCAGCAGCTTGAGGAGGGGCACTGAAGCTTTCTTT.

In nucleotides, the CDR3 is TGTGCCAGCAGTGCTTTTAGCGGGGGACCCTCCGGGCAGTTCTTC. It translates to CASSAFSGGPSGQFF. The chain joins TRBV6-2 or TRBV6-3 to TRBJ2-1, with 9 positions matching TRBD2. The germline V gene has CDR1 MNHEY and CDR2 SVGEGT. The CDR3 loop spans 15 amino acids. V lost 5 bases and J lost 12; bases outside the gene matches: 14.

DNA for the CDR3: TGTGCCAGCAGCTTGGACAGGGACGGCACTGAAGCTTTCTTT. This sequence encodes CASSLDRDGTEAFF. The V call is TRBV5-6, the J call TRBJ1-1, with D maybe TRBD1 (6 bases). The CDR3 consists of 14 residues. Germline CDR1 is SGHDT and CDR2 is YYEEEE. V was shortened by 0 bases and J by 4 bases, with 10 bases between the two germline ends.

J is TRBJ2-1 and V is TRBV7-9, with 7 bases aligning to TRBD2. V lost 5 bases, J lost 7 bases, and 5 bases stayed unmatched. CDR3 size: 13 residues. Germline V gene lookup returns CDR1 SEHNR and CDR2 FQNEAQ (reference sequence). The CDR3 region has the DNA TGTGCCAGCAGCGAGACTAGCACGAATGAGCAGTTCTTC. This gives the protein CASSETSTNEQFF.

This sequence joins TRBV19 and TRBJ2-3; 13 bases line up with TRBD2. From germline, CDR1 is LNHDA and CDR2 SQIVND (reference sequence). CDR3 length equals 15 residues. Trimming cost V 7 bases and J 6 bases; bases outside gene matches: 7. The chain's CDR3 is CASKRLAGGGDTQYF. The CDR3 nucleotides are TGTGCCAGTAAGAGACTAGCGGGAGGAGGGGATACGCAGTATTTT.